These 21 T cell receptor beta chains were sequenced from one sample in a study of T cell responses to AZD1222 COVID-19 vaccine. Here immunoSEQ multiplex PCR was the method, and the copy in TCRdb shows in-frame clones only, minus some. Of tens of thousands of clones detected, 90% to 95% appear once; the ten largest clones hold around 4.9%. Sample: peripheral blood, taken on day 0 of AZD1222 vaccination. These receptors were taken from an adult in good health.

This chain links TRBV28 with TRBJ2-5, with a possible D match to TRBD2 (6 bases). The germline gives CDR1 MDHEN, CDR2 SYDVKM. The CDR3 sequence is 13 residues long. The ends were cut back, 5 bases at V and 7 bases at J, with 14 bases in the middle. The chain's CDR3 is CASSGRSPRTQYF. The CDR3 DNA follows: TGTGCCAGCAGTGGGAGGAGTCCGAGGACCCAGTACTTC.

This chain links TRBV3-1 (or the pseudogene TRBV3-2) with TRBJ2-6; D perhaps matches TRBD1 (6 bases). Between the trimmed V and J ends, which lost 3 bases and 6 bases, there was a span of 15 bases. Germline lookup yields CDR1 LGHDT and CDR2 YNNKEL (reference sequence). The CDR3 is 16 residues long. Here the CDR3 DNA reads TGTGCCAGCAGCCAGCACACCGGGACAAAGGCCAACGTCCTGACTTTC. Translation gives CASSQHTGTKANVLTF.

This clone occurred once. V and J are TRBV7-2 and TRBJ1-1; D is possibly TRBD1 (6 bases). Looked up from germline, CDR1 is SGHTA and CDR2 is FQGNSA. V was cut by 4 bases and J by 1 base, with 13 bases left in between. CDR3 length equals 15 residues. The CDR3 sequence: CASSSRTVGNTEAFF. CDR3 bases: TGTGCCAGCAGCTCCCGGACAGTGGGGAACACTGAAGCTTTCTTT.

In DNA, the CDR3 is TGTGCCAGCAGCTCAACCGCCGGGACTAGCGTTGCAGATACGCAGTATTTT. Encoded protein: CASSSTAGTSVADTQYF. The chain employs TRBV7-8 and TRBJ2-3; 10 bases are shared with TRBD2. The germline V gene has CDR1 SGHVS and CDR2 FQNEAQ. The CDR3 has 17 residues. V lost 4 bases and J lost 4; bases outside the gene matches: 11.

The chain carries TRBV10-3 and TRBJ1-1; tentative D call: TRBD1 (6 bases). The ends were cut back, 0 bases at V and 8 bases at J, with 13 bases in the middle. CDR1 and CDR2 (germline): ENHRY, SYGVKD. The CDR3 runs 14 residues. Here the CDR3 reads CAISESIGTPEAFF. The CDR3 DNA is TGTGCCATCAGTGAGTCGATTGGGACACCCGAAGCTTTCTTT.

The chain recombines TRBV7-2 with TRBJ2-1; TRBD2 matches at 10 bases. CDR3 length: 15 amino acids. J was trimmed by 9 bases and V by 4 bases; bases with no gene match: 9. Looked up from germline, CDR1 is SGHTA and CDR2 is FQGNSA. CDR3 DNA: TGTGCCAGCAGCTCCCGAAGCGGGGGGGGAGTTGAGCAGTTCTTC. It translates to CASSSRSGGGVEQFF.

The rearrangement joins TRBV27 to TRBJ1-2; TRBD1 is a possible D gene (6 bases). V lost 2 bases and J lost 8, with 12 bases in between. The CDR3 extends over 13 amino acids. Germline V gene sequence: CDR1 MNHEY, CDR2 SMNVEV (reference sequence). CDR3 in DNA: TGTGCCAGCAGTTTACAGGGGAGGGGCGGCTACACCTTC. Amino acid sequence: CASSLQGRGGYTF.

This clone appeared once. The rearrangement joins TRBV5-1 to TRBJ2-3; a weak D match, TRBD2 (5 bases). The V end was cut by 1 base, the J end by 0 bases, with 12 bases between. The CDR3 has 16 amino acids. The germline CDR1 and CDR2 sequences are SGHRS and YFSETQ. As DNA, the CDR3 is TGCGCCAGCAGCTTGAGCGGTAAAACTAGCACAGATACGCAGTATTTT. It codes for CASSLSGKTSTDTQYF.

The J gene is TRBJ2-3, the V gene TRBV9; D not certain. Germline CDR1 and CDR2: SGDLS and YYNGEE. This CDR3 comprises 14 residues. Trimming pared 3 bases from V and 6 bases from J, leaving 14 bases between. CDR3 nucleotide sequence: TGTGCCAGCAGCGGCTTCGACTCGAGGGATACGCAGTATTTT. It encodes CASSGFDSRDTQYF.

The CDR3 DNA reads TGCGCCAGCAGTCCCGGGACAGGGCCCTACAATGAGCAGTTCTTC. As protein: CASSPGTGPYNEQFF. The J gene is TRBJ2-1, the V gene TRBV10-1; TRBD1 aligns across 9 bases. Germline CDR1 WNHNN, CDR2 SYGVQD (reference sequence). The CDR3 contains 15 residues. The V and J ends lost 5 bases and 2 bases, in that order; junction bases with no gene match: 4.

The chain uses TRBV5-1 and TRBJ2-5; 9 positions agree with TRBD1. With V trimmed by 4 bases and J by 4 bases, 5 bases remained unmatched. This CDR3 region has 14 residues. The germline V gene has CDR1 SGHRS and CDR2 YFSETQ. CDR3 protein: CASSQMTGGETQYF. CDR3 nucleotide sequence: TGCGCCAGCAGCCAAATGACAGGGGGAGAGACCCAGTACTTC.

As concerns this clone: One end of the junction fails to match germline, which may point to a read error. This sequence joins TRBV2 and TRBJ1-1; no clear D gene. The germline CDR1 and CDR2 sequences are SNHLY and FYNNEI. The CDR3 runs to 8 residues. For the CDR3, the DNA is TGTGCCAGCAGTGGGTGGGTCTTT. Its translation is CASSGWVF.

The chain uses TRBV10-3 and TRBJ2-5; 7 bases align to TRBD1. Germline V gives CDR1 ENHRY, CDR2 SYGVKD. Germline trimming cut 5 bases from V and 5 bases from J; bases unmatched to any gene: 8. The CDR3 is 14 residues long. The CDR3 bases are TGTGCCATCAGTTCGGGACAGAGGCCGGAGACCCAGTACTTC. Translated, it gives CAISSGQRPETQYF.

V is TRBV11-2 and J is TRBJ2-7; unclear D gene. Deletions cut 1 base from V and 1 base from J, with 2 bases between. This CDR3 comprises 12 residues. The germline V gene encodes CDR1 SGHAT and CDR2 FQNNGV. CDR3 DNA: TGTGCCAGCAGCTTAGTTTCCTACGAGCAGTACTTC. It yields the protein CASSLVSYEQYF.

The chain links TRBV12-3 or TRBV12-4 to TRBJ1-2; 9 bases are shared with TRBD1. J was trimmed by 12 bases and V by 6 bases; bases with no gene match: 11. CDR3 length: 13 amino acids. CDR3 bases: TGTGCCAGCAGACCTACAATGACAGGGGGGGACACCTTC. It yields the protein CASRPTMTGGDTF.

The chain recombines TRBV19 with TRBJ2-1; 8 nucleotides agree with TRBD2. This CDR3 is built from 13 residues. Germline trimming cut 4 bases from V and 15 bases from J; bases unmatched to any gene: 11. Per the germline V gene, CDR1 is LNHDA and CDR2 is SQIVND (reference sequence). This CDR3 is CASSSSGAGAPFF. CDR3 coding DNA: TGTGCCAGTAGTAGTAGCGGGGCCGGGGCTCCGTTCTTC. The full variable domain, its missing parts supplied by reference TRBV19 and TRBJ2-1, is DGGITQSPKYLFRKEGQNVTLSCEQNLNHDAMYWYRQDPGQGLRLIYYSQIVNDFQKGDIAEGYSVSREKKESFPLTVTSAQKNPTAFYLCASSSSGAGAPFFGPGTRLTVL.

The chain carries TRBV5-1 and TRBJ1-1; D call uncertain. The germline CDR1 and CDR2 sequences are SGHRS and YFSETQ. The V end was cut by 0 bases, the J end by 7 bases, with 13 bases between. This CDR3 is 14 amino acids long. The CDR3 region has the DNA TGCGCCAGCAGCTTGGGCGGATTGATAGGTGAAGCTTTCTTT. Residues: CASSLGGLIGEAFF.

The V and J genes are TRBV29-1 and TRBJ1-2, with 7 bases that match TRBD1. Losses at the gene ends were 6 bases for V and 0 bases for J; bases not matched to a gene: 7. The germline V gene encodes CDR1 SQVTM and CDR2 ANQGSEA. The CDR3 is made up of 14 amino acids. The CDR3 coding sequence is TGCAGCGTGAGACAGGGCTCCACTAACTATGGCTACACCTTC. The encoded protein is CSVRQGSTNYGYTF.

The gene calls are TRBV9 and TRBJ1-3; D ambiguous. The germline V gene has CDR1 SGDLS and CDR2 YYNGEE. Trimming cost V 4 bases and J 0 bases, with 11 bases left between them. The CDR3 loop spans 15 amino acids. CDR3 nucleotides: TGTGCCAGCAGCCCGCGGGCCTTCTCTGGAAACACCATATATTTT. Its translation is CASSPRAFSGNTIYF.

The V and J genes are TRBV19 and TRBJ1-2; the D gene is possibly TRBD1 (5 bases). The CDR3 contains 12 residues. The V gene's germline CDR1 is LNHDA and CDR2 SQIVND (reference sequence). This CDR3 reads CAAGHFNYGYTF. CDR3 bases: TGTGCGGCAGGGCATTTTAACTATGGCTACACCTTC.

The rearrangement uses TRBV6-5 and TRBJ1-5; unclear D gene. CDR1 is MNHEY, CDR2 SVGAGI, per germline. CDR3 length: 15 residues. Trimming left V 0 bases short and J 8 bases short, with 14 bases between. CDR3 DNA sequence: TGTGCCAGCAGTTACTCGAACGGTTTGCGGGAGCCCCAGCATTTT. It is translated as CASSYSNGLREPQHF.